Listed below are T cell receptor beta chains from one sample, sequenced in a study of shared T cell receptors in the human thymus. Assay used: immunoSEQ multiplex PCR; TCRdb lists only in-frame clones, some missing. The profile shows fewer than 700,000 clones, over 75% of them singletons. These same data were also listed under a study on human thymus T cells.

Sequenced material: thymocytes. These receptors came from a boy under two years old with a congenital heart defect. CDR3s include the opening cysteine and the closing phenylalanine or tryptophan. The D gene is left open where the match is weak. Clone sizes are given selectively: once, few, many, or a class where the clone is expanded.

v_call	d_call	j_call	clone_size	cdr3_nt	cdr3_aa
TRBV28	NA	TRBJ1-1	NA	TGTGCCAGCAGTTTTTGGGGTGTGGAGGGAGCTTCGAACACTGAAGCTTTCTTT	CASSFWGVEGASNTEAFF
TRBV28	TRBD1	TRBJ1-5	NA	TGTGCCAGCAGTTACCGAGGGACAGGTAATCAGCCCCAGCATTTT	CASSYRGTGNQPQHF
TRBV6-5	TRBD1	TRBJ1-1	NA	TGTGCCAGCAGTTACTCGAGGGACAGTATGAACACTGAAGCTTTCTTT	CASSYSRDSMNTEAFF
TRBV2	NA	TRBJ1-2	NA	TGTGCCAGCAGTGAAGCGGGGGGTTGGAACTATGGCTACACCTTC	CASSEAGGWNYGYTF
TRBV9	TRBD2	TRBJ2-1	NA	TGTGCCAGCAGCGGAGTAGCGGGCTCCTACAATGAGCAGTTCTTC	CASSGVAGSYNEQFF
TRBV4-1	NA	TRBJ2-2	once	TGCGCCAGTACACCACAGGGTCCCCTCACCGGGGAGCTGTTTTTT	CASTPQGPLTGELFF
TRBV7-9	NA	TRBJ1-4	NA	TGTGCCAGCAGCTTAGGTTCAGGGGCAAATGAAAAACTGTTTTTT	CASSLGSGANEKLFF
TRBV21-1	NA	TRBJ2-3	few	TGTGCCAGCAGCGAAAGCTCGAGCACAGATACGCAGTATTTT	CASSESSSTDTQYF
TRBV4-2	NA	TRBJ1-2	NA	TGTGCCAGCAGCCAAGACGAGAGAAACTATGGCTACACCTTC	CASSQDERNYGYTF
TRBV4-3	NA	TRBJ2-7	NA	TGCGCCAGCAGCCAAGAAAGGAACCTAGCCTCCTACGAGCAGTACTTC	CASSQERNLASYEQYF
TRBV15	NA	TRBJ2-4	NA	TGTGCCACCAGCACCGACGACAGTGGGCAACAGTACTTC	CATSTDDSGQQYF
TRBV25-1	TRBD2	TRBJ2-1	NA	TGTGCCAGCAGTGAGGGCGGGAGCTCCTACAATGAGCAGTTCTTC	CASSEGGSSYNEQFF
TRBV18	TRBD2	TRBJ2-1	NA	TGTGCCAGCTCACCTCCCGGGACTACATACAATGAGCAGTTCTTC	CASSPPGTTYNEQFF
TRBV5-4	NA	TRBJ2-7	NA	TGTGCCAGCAGCTTGGCCGAGGCAGGGACCTACGAGCAGTACTTC	CASSLAEAGTYEQYF
TRBV28	NA	TRBJ1-1	NA	TGTGCCAGCAGTTTATCCCTCCCTCGCGACAGGCGCCTGAACACTGAAGCTTTCTTT	CASSLSLPRDRRLNTEAFF
TRBV5-1	TRBD2	TRBJ2-7	NA	TGCGCCAGCAGCTATAGCGGGAGTCTCGAGCAGTACTTC	CASSYSGSLEQYF
TRBV9	NA	TRBJ1-2	NA	TGTGCCAGCAGCCCACCGGGACAAACCGGAGATGGCTACACCTTC	CASSPPGQTGDGYTF
TRBV18	NA	TRBJ2-5	once	TGTGCCAGCTCCCAACACTTCCCAGGACAGCAAGAGACCCAGTACTTC	CASSQHFPGQQETQYF
TRBV6-1	TRBD1	TRBJ1-5	NA	TGTGCCAGCAGTGAAGCAGTTGGCGTGAAGGGGGCGGATGGCAATCAGCCCCAGCATTTT	CASSEAVGVKGADGNQPQHF
TRBV2	NA	TRBJ2-1	NA	TGTGCCAGCAGTGATTTTGCGAGAGCCTCGGATGAGCAGTTCTTC	CASSDFARASDEQFF
TRBV5-8	NA	TRBJ2-1	NA	TGTGCCAGCAGCTTGGAACAGGACAATGAGCAGTTCTTC	CASSLEQDNEQFF
TRBV5-1	NA	TRBJ1-1	NA	TGCGCCAGCGTGACAGCGATGAACACTGAAGCTTTCTTT	CASVTAMNTEAFF
TRBV2	NA	TRBJ2-5	NA	TGTGCCAGCACGTTCAGCGTAGCGGAGACCCAGTACTTC	CASTFSVAETQYF
TRBV15	TRBD1	TRBJ1-5	NA	TGTGCCACCAGCAGAGAAAAAGGGAAGACAGGGGGTAGTCAGCCCCAGCATTTT	CATSREKGKTGGSQPQHF
TRBV2	NA	TRBJ2-7	NA	TGTGCCAGCAGTGATAGTCTGAACAACAGGAGTTCCGAGCAGTACTTC	CASSDSLNNRSSEQYF
TRBV5-1	NA	TRBJ2-3	NA	TGCGCCAGCAGCTCCTATTCGAGCACAGATACGCAGTATTTT	CASSSYSSTDTQYF
TRBV30	TRBD1	TRBJ1-4	NA	TGTGCCTGGAGGAGGGTGGGACAGTCTAATGAAAAACTGTTTTTT	CAWRRVGQSNEKLFF
TRBV19	NA	TRBJ1-5	NA	TGTGCCAGTAGTATCCCACAGGGCTATAGCAATCAGCCCCAGCATTTT	CASSIPQGYSNQPQHF
TRBV5-8	NA	TRBJ1-4	NA	TGTGCCAGCAGCCCCGGTTATCGCTTCCGGGAAAGACGGGATGAAAAACTGTTTTTT	CASSPGYRFRERRDEKLFF